Listed below are T cell receptor beta chains from one sample, sequenced in a study of blood T cell repertoires in COVID-19. Produced via immunoSEQ multiplex PCR; TCRdb's table is partial and in-frame only. This table holds about 110,000 clones, 88% found once. Sequenced sample: peripheral blood. The receptors here all came from a woman aged 45-59 years with active or convalescent COVID-19. Both conserved end residues are trimmed from each CDR3. A D gene is named only where the DNA matches it firmly.

CDR3 protein: ASSLLGLAGETQY; J gene: TRBJ2-5; D gene: TRBD2; V gene: TRBV7-3
CDR3 protein: ASKSGLNIQY; J gene: TRBJ2-4; D gene: .; V gene: TRBV19
CDR3 protein: ASSDNSGRGGTGELF; J gene: TRBJ2-2; D gene: TRBD2; V gene: TRBV4-3
CDR3 protein: ASSPQGPNQPQH; J gene: TRBJ1-5; D gene: .; V gene: TRBV6-2/TRBV6-3
CDR3 protein: ASSGQY; J gene: TRBJ2-7; D gene: .; V gene: TRBV5-8
CDR3 protein: ASSEAGQNTEAF; J gene: TRBJ1-1; D gene: .; V gene: TRBV6-1
CDR3 protein: ASSTPTGTYGYT; J gene: TRBJ1-2; D gene: .; V gene: TRBV28
CDR3 protein: ASRSIGQGGPTEAF; J gene: TRBJ1-1; D gene: TRBD1; V gene: TRBV27
CDR3 protein: ASSRAGGLANYGYT; J gene: TRBJ1-2; D gene: .; V gene: TRBV27
CDR3 protein: ASSTYSGANVLT; J gene: TRBJ2-6; D gene: .; V gene: TRBV27
CDR3 protein: SASRGADGYT; J gene: TRBJ1-2; D gene: .; V gene: TRBV20-1
CDR3 protein: ASSLSSETQY; J gene: TRBJ2-5; D gene: .; V gene: TRBV28
CDR3 protein: ASSQGWLAGVLGELF; J gene: TRBJ2-2; D gene: TRBD2; V gene: TRBV3-1/TRBV3-2
CDR3 protein: ASSYLRDSGTF; J gene: TRBJ1-1; D gene: TRBD1; V gene: TRBV6-2/TRBV6-3
CDR3 protein: ATSTGGGAVGTQY; J gene: TRBJ2-5; D gene: .; V gene: TRBV24-1
CDR3 protein: ASSLVRGGAQY; J gene: TRBJ2-5; D gene: .; V gene: TRBV28
CDR3 protein: ASSPHEGYREKLF; J gene: TRBJ1-4; D gene: .; V gene: TRBV11-2
CDR3 protein: ASTKAGGRGVTDTQY; J gene: TRBJ2-3; D gene: TRBD2; V gene: TRBV19
CDR3 protein: ASSDGHRSYNEQF; J gene: TRBJ2-1; D gene: .; V gene: TRBV6-4
CDR3 protein: ASSRAKVGDTQY; J gene: TRBJ2-3; D gene: .; V gene: TRBV6-2/TRBV6-3
CDR3 protein: ASSSQFGTHTYEQY; J gene: TRBJ2-7; D gene: .; V gene: TRBV21-1
CDR3 protein: SSFGGGQGTGPDYGYT; J gene: TRBJ1-2; D gene: TRBD1; V gene: TRBV29-1
CDR3 protein: ASSLGALTNSGNTIY; J gene: TRBJ1-3; D gene: .; V gene: TRBV5-6
CDR3 protein: ASSLVESIGTANEQF; J gene: TRBJ2-1; D gene: TRBD1; V gene: TRBV7-2
CDR3 protein: ASSTRGGGQPQH; J gene: TRBJ1-5; D gene: .; V gene: TRBV19
CDR3 protein: ASRMGAGSLNSPLH; J gene: TRBJ1-6; D gene: .; V gene: TRBV5-1
CDR3 protein: ASSQDGPGNTIY; J gene: TRBJ1-3; D gene: .; V gene: TRBV4-3
CDR3 protein: ASSVESSPYNEQF; J gene: TRBJ2-1; D gene: .; V gene: TRBV9
CDR3 protein: ASSQPGLSYEQY; J gene: TRBJ2-7; D gene: .; V gene: TRBV3-1/TRBV3-2
CDR3 protein: ASSSSGGFYEQY; J gene: TRBJ2-7; D gene: .; V gene: TRBV7-9
CDR3 protein: ASSEGGKAETQY; J gene: TRBJ2-5; D gene: .; V gene: TRBV25-1
CDR3 protein: ASSVGQGLAGSVRY; J gene: TRBJ2-7; D gene: .; V gene: TRBV9
CDR3 protein: ASKTHENTEAF; J gene: TRBJ1-1; D gene: .; V gene: TRBV19
CDR3 protein: ATSDQLGQGAETQY; J gene: TRBJ2-5; D gene: TRBD1; V gene: TRBV24-1
CDR3 protein: ASSLQQETQY; J gene: TRBJ2-5; D gene: .; V gene: TRBV5-1
CDR3 protein: ASSIAFGGDTDTQY; J gene: TRBJ2-3; D gene: .; V gene: TRBV19
CDR3 protein: ASSRDRGKEAF; J gene: TRBJ1-1; D gene: TRBD1; V gene: TRBV5-8
CDR3 protein: ASSRYRTGLTEKLF; J gene: TRBJ1-4; D gene: TRBD1; V gene: TRBV28
CDR3 protein: ASSQDFEGAADSTDTQY; J gene: TRBJ2-3; D gene: TRBD1; V gene: TRBV3-1/TRBV3-2
CDR3 protein: ASSLWGRGAEGYT; J gene: TRBJ1-2; D gene: .; V gene: TRBV28